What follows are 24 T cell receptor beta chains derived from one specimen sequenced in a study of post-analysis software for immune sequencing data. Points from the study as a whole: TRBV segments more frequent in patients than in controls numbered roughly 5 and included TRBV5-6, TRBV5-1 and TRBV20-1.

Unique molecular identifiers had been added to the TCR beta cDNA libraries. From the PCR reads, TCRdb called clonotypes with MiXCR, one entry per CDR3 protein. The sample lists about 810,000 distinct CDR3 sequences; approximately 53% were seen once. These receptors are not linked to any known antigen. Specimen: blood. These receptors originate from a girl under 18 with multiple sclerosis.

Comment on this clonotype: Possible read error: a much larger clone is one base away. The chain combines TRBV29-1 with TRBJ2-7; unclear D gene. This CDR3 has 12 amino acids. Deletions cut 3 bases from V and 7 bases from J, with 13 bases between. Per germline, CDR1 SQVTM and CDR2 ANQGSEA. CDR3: CSVDPTENEQYF. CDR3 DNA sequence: TGCAGCGTTGACCCCACAGAGAATGAGCAGTACTTC.

The CDR3 coding sequence is TGTGCCAGCAGTTTCAGCCCGGGCGGCTATGGCTACACCTTC. Translation gives CASSFSPGGYGYTF. The J gene is TRBJ1-2, the V gene TRBV27, with D unclear. V lost 3 bases, J lost 4 bases, and 12 bases lay in between. CDR1 is MNHEY and CDR2 is SMNVEV in the germline V gene (reference sequence). There are 14 residues in the CDR3.

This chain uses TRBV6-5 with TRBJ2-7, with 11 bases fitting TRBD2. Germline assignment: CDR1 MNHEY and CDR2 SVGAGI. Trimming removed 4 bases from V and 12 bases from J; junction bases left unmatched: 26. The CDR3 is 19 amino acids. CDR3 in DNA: TGTGCCAGCAGTTTCATACCGGGACTAGCGGTCGACGATCGAGAGACCCGGTACTTC. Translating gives CASSFIPGLAVDDRETRYF.

CDR3 DNA: TGTGCAGCCTCTCGAGGGGGAGAGAACACTGAAGCTTTCTTT. This codes for CAASRGGENTEAFF. This sequence joins TRBV10-3 and TRBJ1-1, with D possibly TRBD1 on 6 matching bases. CDR1 is ENHRY, CDR2 SYGVKD, per germline. The CDR3 sequence is 14 residues long.

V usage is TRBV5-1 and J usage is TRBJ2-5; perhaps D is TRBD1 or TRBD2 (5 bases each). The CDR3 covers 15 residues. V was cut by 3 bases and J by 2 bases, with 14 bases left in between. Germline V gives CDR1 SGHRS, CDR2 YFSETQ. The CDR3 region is CASSSSGRGQETQYF. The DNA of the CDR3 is TGCGCCAGCAGCTCCTCAGGGAGAGGGCAAGAGACCCAGTACTTC.

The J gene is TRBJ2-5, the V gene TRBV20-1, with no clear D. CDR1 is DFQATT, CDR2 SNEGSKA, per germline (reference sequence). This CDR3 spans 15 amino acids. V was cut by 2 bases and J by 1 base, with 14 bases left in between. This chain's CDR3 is CSARWSGLVQETQYF. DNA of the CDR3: TGCAGTGCTAGATGGTCGGGTCTGGTCCAAGAGACCCAGTACTTC.

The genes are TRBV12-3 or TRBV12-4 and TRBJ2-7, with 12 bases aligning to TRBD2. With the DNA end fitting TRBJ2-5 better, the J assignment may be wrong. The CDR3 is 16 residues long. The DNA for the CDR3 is TGTGCCAGCAGCGTAGGAGGACTAGCGGGACTTGAGACCCAGTACTTC. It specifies CASSVGGLAGLETQYF.

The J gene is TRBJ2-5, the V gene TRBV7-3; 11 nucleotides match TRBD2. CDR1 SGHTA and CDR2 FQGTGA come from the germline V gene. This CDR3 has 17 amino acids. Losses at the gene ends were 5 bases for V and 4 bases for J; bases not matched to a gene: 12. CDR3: CASSPSGTSGGRETQYF. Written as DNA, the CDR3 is TGTGCCAGCAGCCCCAGCGGCACTAGCGGGGGCAGAGAGACCCAGTACTTC.

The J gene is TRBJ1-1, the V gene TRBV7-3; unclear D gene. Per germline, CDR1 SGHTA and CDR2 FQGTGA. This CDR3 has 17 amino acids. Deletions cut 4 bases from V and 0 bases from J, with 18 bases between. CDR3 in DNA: TGTGCCAGCAGCTCGCGTCTACTGCGAGAAATGAACACTGAAGCTTTCTTT. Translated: CASSSRLLREMNTEAFF.

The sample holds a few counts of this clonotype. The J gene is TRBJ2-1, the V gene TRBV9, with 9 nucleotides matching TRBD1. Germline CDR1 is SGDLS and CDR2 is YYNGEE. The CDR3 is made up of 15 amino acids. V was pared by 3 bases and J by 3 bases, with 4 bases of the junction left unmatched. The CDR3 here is CASSETGGFYNEQFF. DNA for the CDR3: TGTGCCAGCAGCGAGACAGGGGGGTTCTACAATGAGCAGTTCTTC.

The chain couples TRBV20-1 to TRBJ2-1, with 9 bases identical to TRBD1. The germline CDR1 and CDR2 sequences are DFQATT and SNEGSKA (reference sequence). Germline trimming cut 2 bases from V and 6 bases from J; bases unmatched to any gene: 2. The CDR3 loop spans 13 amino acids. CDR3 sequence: CSARRDRANEQFF. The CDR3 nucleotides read TGCAGTGCTAGAAGGGACAGGGCCAATGAGCAGTTCTTC.

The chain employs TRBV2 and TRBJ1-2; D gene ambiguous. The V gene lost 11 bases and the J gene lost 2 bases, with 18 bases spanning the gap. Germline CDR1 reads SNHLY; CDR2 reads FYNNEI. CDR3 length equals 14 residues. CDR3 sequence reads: CAHRRAEINYGYTF. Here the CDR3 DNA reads TGTGCCCACCGACGGGCGGAGATAAACTATGGCTACACCTTC. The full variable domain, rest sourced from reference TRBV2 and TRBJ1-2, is EPEVTQTPSHQVTQMGQEVILRCVPISNHLYFYWYRQILGQKVEFLVSFYNNEISEKSEIFDDQFSVERPDGSNFTLKIRSTKLEDSAMYFCAHRRAEINYGYTFGSGTRLTVV.

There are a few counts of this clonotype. Written as DNA, the CDR3 is TGTGCCAGCAGCCAGACTAGCGGGAGGGAGACCCAGTACTTC. This sequence encodes CASSQTSGRETQYF. The chain couples TRBV12-3 or TRBV12-4 to TRBJ2-5; 13 bases match TRBD2. V shed 6 bases and J 5 bases; nucleotides not matched to a gene: 3. This CDR3 is built from 14 residues.

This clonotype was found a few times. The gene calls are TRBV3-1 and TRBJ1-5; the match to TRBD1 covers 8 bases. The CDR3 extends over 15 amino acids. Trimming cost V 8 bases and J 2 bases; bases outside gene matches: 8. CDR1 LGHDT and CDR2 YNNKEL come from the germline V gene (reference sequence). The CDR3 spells CASAQGALRNQPQHF. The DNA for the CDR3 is TGTGCCAGCGCCCAGGGGGCCTTACGCAATCAGCCCCAGCATTTT.

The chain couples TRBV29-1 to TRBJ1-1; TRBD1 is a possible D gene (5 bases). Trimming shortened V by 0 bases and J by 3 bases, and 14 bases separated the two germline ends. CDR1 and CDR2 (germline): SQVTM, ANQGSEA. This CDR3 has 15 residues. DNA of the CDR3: TGCAGCGTTGAAGAAGTCGCAGGGTATGACACTGAAGCTTTCTTT. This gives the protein CSVEEVAGYDTEAFF.

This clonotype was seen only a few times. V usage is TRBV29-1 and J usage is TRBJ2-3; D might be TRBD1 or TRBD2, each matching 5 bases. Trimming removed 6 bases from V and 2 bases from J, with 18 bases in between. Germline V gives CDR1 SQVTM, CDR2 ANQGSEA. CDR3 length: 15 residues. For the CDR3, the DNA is TGCAGCGTCCGGGACCCCGACCGGATCACAGATACGCAGTATTTT. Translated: CSVRDPDRITDTQYF.

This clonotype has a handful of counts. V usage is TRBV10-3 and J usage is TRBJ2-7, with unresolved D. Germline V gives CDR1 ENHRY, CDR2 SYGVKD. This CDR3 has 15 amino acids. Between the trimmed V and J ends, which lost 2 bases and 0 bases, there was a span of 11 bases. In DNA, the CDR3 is TGTGCCATCAGTGAGGCCAGGTCGAGCTCCTACGAGCAGTACTTC. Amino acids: CAISEARSSSYEQYF.

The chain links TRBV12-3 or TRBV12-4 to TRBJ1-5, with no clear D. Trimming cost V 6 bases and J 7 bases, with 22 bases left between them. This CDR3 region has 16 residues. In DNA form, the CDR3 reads TGTGCCAGCAGCTCTAGTCGGACGGAAAAAGGGCAGCCCCAGCATTTT. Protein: CASSSSRTEKGQPQHF.

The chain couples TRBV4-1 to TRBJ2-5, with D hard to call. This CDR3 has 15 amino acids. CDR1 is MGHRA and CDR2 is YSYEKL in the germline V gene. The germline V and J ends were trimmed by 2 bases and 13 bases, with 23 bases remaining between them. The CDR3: CASSQPKDLNYERYF. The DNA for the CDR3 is TGCGCCAGCAGCCAACCAAAGGACCTGAATTACGAGCGGTACTTC.

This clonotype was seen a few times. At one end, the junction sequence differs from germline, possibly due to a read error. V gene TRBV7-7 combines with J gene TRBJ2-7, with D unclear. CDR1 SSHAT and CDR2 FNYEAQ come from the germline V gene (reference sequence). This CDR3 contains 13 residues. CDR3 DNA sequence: TGTGCTAGCAGCTTAGACCCCTCCTACGAGCAGTACTTC. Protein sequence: CASSLDPSYEQYF.

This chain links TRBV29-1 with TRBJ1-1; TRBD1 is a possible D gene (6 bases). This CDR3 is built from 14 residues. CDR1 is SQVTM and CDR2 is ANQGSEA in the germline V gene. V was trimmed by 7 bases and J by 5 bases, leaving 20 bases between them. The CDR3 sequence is CSGLRGVERTEAFF. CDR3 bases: TGCAGCGGATTAAGGGGGGTTGAAAGGACTGAAGCTTTCTTT.

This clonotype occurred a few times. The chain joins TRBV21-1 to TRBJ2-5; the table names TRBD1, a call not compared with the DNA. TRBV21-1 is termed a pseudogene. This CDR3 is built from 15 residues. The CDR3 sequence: CASSIRDREKETQYF. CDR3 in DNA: TGTGCCAGCAGCATTAGAGACAGGGAGAAAGAGACCCAGTACTTC.

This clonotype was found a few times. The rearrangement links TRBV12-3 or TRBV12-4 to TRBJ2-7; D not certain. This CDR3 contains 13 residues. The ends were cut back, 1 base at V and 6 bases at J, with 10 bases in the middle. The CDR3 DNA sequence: TGTGCCAGCAGTTTAGTCCTCCCCCCCGAGCAGTACTTC. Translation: CASSLVLPPEQYF.

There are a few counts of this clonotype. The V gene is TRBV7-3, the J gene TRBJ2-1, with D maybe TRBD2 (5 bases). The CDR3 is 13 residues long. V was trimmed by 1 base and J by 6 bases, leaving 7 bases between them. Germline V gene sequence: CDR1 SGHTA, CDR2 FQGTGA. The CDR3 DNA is TGTGCCAGCAGCTTAATACTAGGCAATGAGCAGTTCTTC. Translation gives CASSLILGNEQFF.